This T cell receptor beta chain came from a study of breast tumors, draining lymph nodes, adjacent tissues. General study results and limits: Tumor and nontumor repertoires were significantly more similar in luminal-like than in basal-like breast cancer.

Breast cancer patients provided tissue from their axillary draining lymph nodes. TCRdb fed the multiplex PCR reads into MiXCR, producing one record per CDR3 protein. The sample holds 150,000 to 200,000 distinct CDR3 sequences, around a third seen once. Germline V gene data show CDR1 as LNHDA and CDR2 as SQIVND (reference sequence). This CDR3 spans 15 amino acids. There are a few counts of this clonotype. Its antigen remains unidentified. Mismatch with germline at one junction end may stem from a read error. The rearrangement joins TRBV19 to TRBJ1-2; a weak D match, TRBD1 (6 bases). Source material: axillary lymph node tissue. The TCR was taken from a female donor with breast cancer. Some clones in this sample may be carry-over from other donors' samples. The CDR3 spells CASRGGEYGDYGHTF. As DNA, the CDR3 is TGTGCCAGTAGAGGGGGGGAATATGGGGACTATGGCCACACCTTC.